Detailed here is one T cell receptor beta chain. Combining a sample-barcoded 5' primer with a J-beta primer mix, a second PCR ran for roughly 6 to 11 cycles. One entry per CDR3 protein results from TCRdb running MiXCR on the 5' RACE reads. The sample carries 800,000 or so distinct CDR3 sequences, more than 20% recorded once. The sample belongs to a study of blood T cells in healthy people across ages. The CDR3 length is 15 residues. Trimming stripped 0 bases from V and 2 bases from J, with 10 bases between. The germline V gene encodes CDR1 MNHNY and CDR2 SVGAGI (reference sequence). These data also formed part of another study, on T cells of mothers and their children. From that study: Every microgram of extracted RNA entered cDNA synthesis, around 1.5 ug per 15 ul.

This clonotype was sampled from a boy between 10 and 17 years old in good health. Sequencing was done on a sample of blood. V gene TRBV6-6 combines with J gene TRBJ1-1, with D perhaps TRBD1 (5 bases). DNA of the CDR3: TGTGCCAGCAGTTACTCTGTGACAGCTAACACTGAAGCTTTCTTT. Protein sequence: CASSYSVTANTEAFF.